This TCR beta chain came from a study of metastatic and nonmetastatic thyroid tumors. Study background: Blood and tumor or nodule tissue repertoires from malignant and benign thyroid patients were compared.

With respect to this clone: Its matching antigen is unknown.

The CDR3 runs to 14 residues. Trimming stripped 3 bases from V and 4 bases from J, with 12 bases between. Germline assignment: CDR1 LNHDA and CDR2 SQIVND (reference sequence). Authors' analysis steps: It was from CDR3 differences across clinicopathological groups that a distant-metastasis classifier for papillary thyroid cancer was built. Through MiXCR, TCRdb re-clonotyped the PCR reads. TCRdb, not the authors, supplied the V and J calls. This repertoire shows 8,000 to 9,500 clones, approximately 33% found once; its top ten account for around 20%. Ahead of thyroid surgery, no patient had received treatment of any kind. Study results and caveats: In both blood and tumor samples, TCR beta diversity was reported significantly higher for malignant than benign nodules.

This TCR came from a female donor with papillary thyroid cancer or a benign thyroid nodule (not recorded which). Some clones in this sample may be carry-over from other donors' samples. The V call is TRBV19, the J call TRBJ1-2; D is uncertain. Input material: tumor tissue. The chain's CDR3 is CASSIPTRIYGYTF. The CDR3 DNA sequence: TGTGCCAGTAGTATCCCGACAAGGATCTATGGCTACACCTTC. The whole variable domain, remainder taken from reference TRBV19 and TRBJ1-2, is DGGITQSPKYLFRKEGQNVTLSCEQNLNHDAMYWYRQDPGQGLRLIYYSQIVNDFQKGDIAEGYSVSREKKESFPLTVTSAQKNPTAFYLCASSIPTRIYGYTFGSGTRLTVV.